The T cell receptor (beta chain) under discussion was sequenced for a study of T-cell memory formation after mild COVID-19. TCRdb called the 5' RACE reads again in MiXCR, with one record for every CDR3 protein. Of nearly 110,000 distinct CDR3 sequences listed, about 15% are singletons. Sequencing was done on a sample of PBMCs or a T cell subset sorted from them (not recorded which). This TCR was sampled from an adult woman who had mild COVID-19 (a few samples of this study predate the infection). Cell type and time point are not known.

CDR3 loop: CASRPIENTEAFF. The CDR3 nucleotides are TGTGCCAGCAGGCCAATTGAGAACACTGAAGCTTTCTTT. The rearrangement joins TRBV27 to TRBJ1-1; D remains ambiguous. The CDR3 has 13 amino acids. Per germline, CDR1 MNHEY and CDR2 SMNVEV (reference sequence). Trimming removed 6 bases from V and 1 base from J, with 9 bases in between.